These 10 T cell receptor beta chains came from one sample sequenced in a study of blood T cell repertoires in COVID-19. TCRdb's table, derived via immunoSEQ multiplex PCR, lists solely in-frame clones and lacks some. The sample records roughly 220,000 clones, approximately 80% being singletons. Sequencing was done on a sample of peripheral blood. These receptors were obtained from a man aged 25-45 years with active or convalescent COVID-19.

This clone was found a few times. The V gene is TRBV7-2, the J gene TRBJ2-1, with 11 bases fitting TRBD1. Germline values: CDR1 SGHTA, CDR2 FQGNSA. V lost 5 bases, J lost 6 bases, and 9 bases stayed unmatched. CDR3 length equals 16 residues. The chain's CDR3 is CASSGDRDRGGNEQFF. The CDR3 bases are TGTGCCAGCAGCGGCGACCGGGACAGGGGGGGCAATGAGCAGTTCTTC.

The CDR3 region is CASSLQGWAYNEQFF. CDR3 bases: TGTGCCAGCAGCTTACAGGGGTGGGCCTACAATGAGCAGTTCTTC. The V gene is TRBV7-9, the J gene TRBJ2-1; possibly TRBD1 for D (6 bases). Germline-derived CDR1 and CDR2 are SEHNR and FQNEAQ (reference sequence). V was pared by 2 bases and J by 2 bases, with 10 bases between. This CDR3 is built from 15 residues.

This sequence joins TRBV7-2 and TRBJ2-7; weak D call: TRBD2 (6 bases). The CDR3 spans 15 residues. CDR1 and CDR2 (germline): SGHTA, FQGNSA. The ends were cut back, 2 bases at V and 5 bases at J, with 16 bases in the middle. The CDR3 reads CASSLYPRRGHEQYF. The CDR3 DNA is TGTGCCAGCAGCTTATACCCTCGGAGGGGCCACGAGCAGTACTTC.

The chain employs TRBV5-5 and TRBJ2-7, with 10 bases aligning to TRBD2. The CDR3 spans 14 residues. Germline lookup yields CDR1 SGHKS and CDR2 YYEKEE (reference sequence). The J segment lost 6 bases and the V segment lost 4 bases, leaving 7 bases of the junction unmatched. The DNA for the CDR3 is TGTGCCAGCAGCGGGGGGACTAGCGCTGGCGAGCAGTACTTC. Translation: CASSGGTSAGEQYF.

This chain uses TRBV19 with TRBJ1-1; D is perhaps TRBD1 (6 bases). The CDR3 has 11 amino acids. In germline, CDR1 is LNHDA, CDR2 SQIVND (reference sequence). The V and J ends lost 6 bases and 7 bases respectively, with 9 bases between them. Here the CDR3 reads CASRGTFEAFF. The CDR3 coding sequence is TGTGCCAGTAGGGGGACATTTGAAGCTTTCTTT.

The CDR3: CASSQTTSGGPYEQYF. CDR3 DNA: TGTGCCAGCAGCCAAACCACTAGCGGGGGCCCCTACGAGCAGTACTTC. The chain employs TRBV3-1 (or the pseudogene TRBV3-2) and TRBJ2-7; TRBD2 aligns across 11 bases. The CDR3 is 16 residues long. CDR1 and CDR2 (germline): LGHDT, YNNKEL (reference sequence). The V gene end was trimmed by 2 bases and the J gene end by 2 bases; junction bases not matched to a gene: 5.

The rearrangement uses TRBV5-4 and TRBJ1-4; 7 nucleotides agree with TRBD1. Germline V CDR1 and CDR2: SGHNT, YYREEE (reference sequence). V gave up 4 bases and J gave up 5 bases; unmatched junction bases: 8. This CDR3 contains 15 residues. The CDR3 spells CASSPTGARNEKLFF. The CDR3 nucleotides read TGTGCCAGCAGCCCCACAGGGGCGCGGAATGAAAAACTGTTTTTT.

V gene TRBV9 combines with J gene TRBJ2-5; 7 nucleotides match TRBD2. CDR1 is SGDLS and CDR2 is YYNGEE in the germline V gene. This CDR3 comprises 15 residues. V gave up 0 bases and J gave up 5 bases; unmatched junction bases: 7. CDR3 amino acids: CASSVANRRGETQYF. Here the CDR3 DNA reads TGTGCCAGCAGCGTAGCTAACAGGCGGGGGGAGACCCAGTACTTC.

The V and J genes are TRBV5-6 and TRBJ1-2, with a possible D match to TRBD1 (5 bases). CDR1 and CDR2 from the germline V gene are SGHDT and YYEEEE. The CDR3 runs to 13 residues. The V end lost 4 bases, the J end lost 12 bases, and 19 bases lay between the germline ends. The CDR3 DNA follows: TGTGCCAGCAGCCTGAACAGAGCAGGGCACAACACCTTC. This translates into CASSLNRAGHNTF.

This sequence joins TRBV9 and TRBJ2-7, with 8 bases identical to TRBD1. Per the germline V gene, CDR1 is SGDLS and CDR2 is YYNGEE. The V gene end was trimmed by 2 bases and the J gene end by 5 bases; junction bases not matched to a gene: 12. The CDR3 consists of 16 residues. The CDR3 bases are TGTGCCAGCAGCGTGAGACCGGACAGGGAGATCAACGAGCAGTACTTC. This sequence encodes CASSVRPDREINEQYF.